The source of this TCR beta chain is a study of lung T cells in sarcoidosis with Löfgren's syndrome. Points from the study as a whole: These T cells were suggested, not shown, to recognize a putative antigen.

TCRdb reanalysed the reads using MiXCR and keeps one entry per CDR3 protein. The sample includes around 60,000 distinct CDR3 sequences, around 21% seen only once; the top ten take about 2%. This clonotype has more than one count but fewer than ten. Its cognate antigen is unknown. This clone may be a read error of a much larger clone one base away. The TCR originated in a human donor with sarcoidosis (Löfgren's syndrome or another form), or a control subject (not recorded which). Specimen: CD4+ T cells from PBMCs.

This CDR3 is CASSQSAVAGELEETQYF. The CDR3 DNA sequence: TGCGCCAGCAGCCAATCAGCAGTAGCGGGAGAGCTTGAAGAGACCCAGTACTTC. This chain links TRBV4-1 with TRBJ2-5; 9 nucleotides line up with TRBD2. CDR3 length: 18 residues. Trimming at V came to 2 bases and at J to 3 bases, leaving 13 bases not matched to a gene. The germline gives CDR1 MGHRA, CDR2 YSYEKL.